The present T cell receptor beta chain was sequenced within a study of control samples from healthy donors and cancer patients. This CDR3 region has 17 residues. The germline V gene has CDR1 KGHDR and CDR2 SFDVKD. With V trimmed by 5 bases and J by 1 base, 10 bases remained unmatched. Sequencing used immunoSEQ multiplex PCR; TCRdb keeps in-frame clones, though not all of them. Counted here are more than 75,000 clones, approximately 80% occurring once; the ten biggest clones make up about 10%. The clonotype originates from a woman aged 30 to 39 in good health. This sequence joins TRBV24-1 and TRBJ2-5; 9 positions match TRBD2. Sequenced: blood. The CDR3 here is CATSGAGAGGSQETQYF. The CDR3 bases are TGTGCCACCAGTGGCGCCGGGGCGGGGGGGTCCCAAGAGACCCAGTACTTC.